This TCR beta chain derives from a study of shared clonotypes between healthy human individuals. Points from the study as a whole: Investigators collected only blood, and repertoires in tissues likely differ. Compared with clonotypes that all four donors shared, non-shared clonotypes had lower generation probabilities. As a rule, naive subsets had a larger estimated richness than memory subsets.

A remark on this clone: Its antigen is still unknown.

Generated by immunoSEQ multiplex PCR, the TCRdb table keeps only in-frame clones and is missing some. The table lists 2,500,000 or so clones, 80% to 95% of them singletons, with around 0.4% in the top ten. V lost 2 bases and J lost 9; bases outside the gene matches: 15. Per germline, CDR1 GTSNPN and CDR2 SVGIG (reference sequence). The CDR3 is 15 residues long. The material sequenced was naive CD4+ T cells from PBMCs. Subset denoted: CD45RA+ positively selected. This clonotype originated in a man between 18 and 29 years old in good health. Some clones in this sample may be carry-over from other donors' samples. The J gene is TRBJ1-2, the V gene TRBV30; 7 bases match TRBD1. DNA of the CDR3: TGTGCCTGGAGTTTGGTCGGCAGGGGGACGAGGAGCTACACCTTC. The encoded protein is CAWSLVGRGTRSYTF.